This record looks at one T cell receptor beta chain sequence and its context. This record belongs to a study of memory CD4+ T cells and cytomegalovirus serostatus. The sort gate was single viable CD3+CD4+CD8-CD45RO+ cells for memory CD4+ T cells. The protocol was immunoSEQ multiplex PCR, while the TCRdb copy is restricted to in-frame clones and leaves out a portion. This table has 65,000 to 95,000 clones, 80% appearing once. The sequencing input was memory CD4+ T cells from blood. This TCR was sampled from an adult in good health and CMV-seronegative.

The DNA for the CDR3 is TGCGCCAGCACCCTTTCACAGGGGGCTACTGAAGCTTTCTTT. This encodes CASTLSQGATEAFF. The chain has TRBV5-1 and TRBJ1-1; 9 bases align to TRBD1. In germline, CDR1 is SGHRS, CDR2 YFSETQ. The CDR3 consists of 14 residues. J gave up 5 bases and V 6 bases, and 8 bases lay outside the gene matches.